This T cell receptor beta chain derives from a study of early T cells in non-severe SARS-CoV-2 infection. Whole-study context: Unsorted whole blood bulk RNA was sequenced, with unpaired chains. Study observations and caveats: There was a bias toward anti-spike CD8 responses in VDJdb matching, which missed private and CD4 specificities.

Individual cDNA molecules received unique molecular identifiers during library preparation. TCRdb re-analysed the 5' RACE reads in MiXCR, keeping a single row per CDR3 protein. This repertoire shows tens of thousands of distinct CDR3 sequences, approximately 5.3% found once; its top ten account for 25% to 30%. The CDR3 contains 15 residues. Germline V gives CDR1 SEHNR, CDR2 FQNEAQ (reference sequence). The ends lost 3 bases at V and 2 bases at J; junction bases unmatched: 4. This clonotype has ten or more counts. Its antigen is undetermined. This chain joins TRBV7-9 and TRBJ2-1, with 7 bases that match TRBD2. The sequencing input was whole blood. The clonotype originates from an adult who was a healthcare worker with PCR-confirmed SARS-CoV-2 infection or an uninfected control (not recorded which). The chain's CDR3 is CASSFRGSPYNEQFF. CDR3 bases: TGTGCCAGCAGCTTTCGCGGGAGTCCCTACAATGAGCAGTTCTTC.